The TCR beta chain under discussion was sequenced for a study of T cell clones after liver transplantation. Study as a whole: Without induction therapy, subjects received standard immunosuppression until 12-24 months post-transplant.

Of note for this clone: Its antigen remains unknown.

Measured with immunoSEQ multiplex PCR; TCRdb has only the in-frame clones, and not every one. This table has tens of thousands of clones, 70% appearing once. J gave up 4 bases and V 5 bases, and 1 base lay outside the gene matches. Germline V lookup: CDR1 MNHEY, CDR2 SVGAGI. The CDR3 spans 14 residues. Study-level results: Rather than being deleted, graft donor-reactive T cells may have moved into the graft.

The clonotype comes from a human patient who received a liver transplant. Some T cells may be the graft donor's. The input for sequencing was CD4+ T cells from blood, taken at the roughly 15-month timepoint. The chain uses TRBV6-5 and TRBJ2-2, with 10 bases identical to TRBD2. CDR3 region: CASSSGGGTGELFF. CDR3 nucleotides: TGTGCCAGCAGTAGCGGGGGGGGCACCGGGGAGCTGTTTTTT.